This T cell receptor beta chain was sequenced in a study of glioma-infiltrating T cells after dendritic cell vaccination. Study background: Patients received autologous tumor lysate-pulsed dendritic cell vaccination between 2003 and 2012.

The germline V gene encodes CDR1 MNHNS and CDR2 SASEGT. CDR3 length equals 14 residues. Germline trimming cut 6 bases from V and 7 bases from J; bases unmatched to any gene: 10. The repertoire was sequenced with immunoSEQ multiplex PCR; TCRdb's copy has only in-frame clones and lacks some. The data contain more than 60,000 clones, around 83% of them singletons. Fresh-frozen tumor tissue and more than two years of survival data were available for all. V usage is TRBV6-1 and J usage is TRBJ2-7; TRBD2 agrees at 9 bases. The TCR was taken from a human donor with glioblastoma. Sequencing was performed on blood, taken before dendritic cell vaccination. CDR3 coding DNA: TGTGCCAGCAGGGTAGCGGGGGCCTCCGGGGAGCAGTACTTC. Protein product: CASRVAGASGEQYF.